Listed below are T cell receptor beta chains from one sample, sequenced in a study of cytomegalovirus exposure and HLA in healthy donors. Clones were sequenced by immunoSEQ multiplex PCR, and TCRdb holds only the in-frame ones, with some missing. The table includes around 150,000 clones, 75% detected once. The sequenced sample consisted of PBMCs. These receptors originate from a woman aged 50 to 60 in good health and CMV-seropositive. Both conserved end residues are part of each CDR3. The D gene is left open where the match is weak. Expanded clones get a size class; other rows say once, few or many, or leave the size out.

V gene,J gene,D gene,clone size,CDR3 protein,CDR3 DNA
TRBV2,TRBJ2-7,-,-,CASSEVRGGYEQYF,TGTGCCAGCAGTGAAGTCAGGGGCGGGTACGAGCAGTACTTC
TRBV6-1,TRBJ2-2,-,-,CASSQGEVWPGELFF,TGTGCCAGCAGCCAGGGTGAAGTTTGGCCCGGGGAGCTGTTTTTT
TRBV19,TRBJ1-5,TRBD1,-,CASSSGQGAIQPQHF,TGTGCCAGTAGTAGTGGACAGGGGGCTATTCAGCCCCAGCATTTT
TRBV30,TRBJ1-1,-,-,CAWSVQENTEAFF,TGTGCCTGGAGTGTACAAGAGAACACTGAAGCTTTCTTT
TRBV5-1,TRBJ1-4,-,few,CASSFVGSTNEKLFF,TGCGCCAGCAGCTTTGTCGGGTCAACTAATGAAAAACTGTTTTTT
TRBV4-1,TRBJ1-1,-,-,CASSQGSKAEAFF,TGCGCCAGCAGCCAGGGCAGTAAGGCTGAAGCTTTCTTT
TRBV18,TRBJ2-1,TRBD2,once,CASSPTAGGYNEQFF,TGTGCCAGCTCACCAACAGCGGGGGGTTACAATGAGCAGTTCTTC
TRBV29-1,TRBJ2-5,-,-,CSAVKGFGGETQYF,TGCAGCGCCGTGAAGGGCTTTGGGGGGGAGACCCAGTACTTC
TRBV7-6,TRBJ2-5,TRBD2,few,CASSLTIHQAGQETQYF,TGTGCCAGCAGCTTGACCATACACCAAGCGGGGCAAGAGACCCAGTACTTC
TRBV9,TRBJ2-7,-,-,CASSVGQISYEQYF,TGTGCCAGCAGCGTAGGCCAGATCTCCTACGAGCAGTACTTC
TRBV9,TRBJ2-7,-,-,CASSVSDRPSYEQYF,TGTGCCAGCAGCGTCTCTGACAGACCCTCCTACGAGCAGTACTTC
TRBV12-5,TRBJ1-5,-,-,CASGQDGFQPQHF,TGTGCTAGTGGGCAAGACGGGTTTCAGCCCCAGCATTTT
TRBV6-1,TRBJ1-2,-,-,CASGGGWAYGYTF,TGTGCCAGCGGGGGAGGGTGGGCCTATGGCTACACCTTC
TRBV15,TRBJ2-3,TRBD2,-,CATRRTSTPTDTQYF,TGTGCCACCCGCAGGACTAGCACCCCCACAGATACGCAGTATTTT
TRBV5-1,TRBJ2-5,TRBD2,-,CASSLGTGGGKETQYF,TGCGCCAGCAGCTTGGGGACTGGCGGGGGGAAAGAGACCCAGTACTTC
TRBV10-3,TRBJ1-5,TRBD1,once,CAISDGQGEQPQHF,TGTGCCATCAGTGATGGACAGGGAGAACAGCCCCAGCATTTT
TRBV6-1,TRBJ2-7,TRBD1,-,CASSGKGAREQYF,TGTGCCAGCAGTGGGAAGGGGGCTCGCGAGCAGTACTTC
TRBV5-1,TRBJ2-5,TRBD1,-,CASSLDRGQQETQYF,TGCGCCAGCAGCTTGGACAGGGGGCAGCAAGAGACCCAGTACTTC
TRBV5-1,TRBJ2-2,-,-,CASSATGFGPGELFF,TGCGCCAGCAGCGCCACAGGTTTTGGTCCCGGGGAGCTGTTTTTT
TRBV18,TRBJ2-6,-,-,CASSRSPGLGSGANVLTF,TGTGCCAGCTCACGGTCCCCAGGGTTGGGCTCTGGGGCCAACGTCCTGACTTTC
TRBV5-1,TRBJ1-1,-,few,CASRGGAKRDTEAFF,TGCGCCAGCAGAGGGGGGGCGAAGAGAGACACTGAAGCTTTCTTT
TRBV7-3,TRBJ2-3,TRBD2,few,CASSPTGTSGGTDTQYF,TGTGCCAGCAGTCCTACCGGGACTAGCGGGGGAACAGATACGCAGTATTTT
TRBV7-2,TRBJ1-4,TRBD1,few,CASSSRQGWGGTNEKLFF,TGTGCCAGCAGCTCCCGACAGGGATGGGGTGGAACTAATGAAAAACTGTTTTTT
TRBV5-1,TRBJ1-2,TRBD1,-,CASSLDFRDRNNYGYPF,TGCGCCAGCAGCTTGGATTTTCGGGACAGAAATAACTATGGCTACCCCTTC
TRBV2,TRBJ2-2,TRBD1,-,CASSSIRGGELFF,TGTGCCAGCAGCTCTATCAGGGGGGGGGAGCTGTTTTTT
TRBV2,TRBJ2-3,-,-,CASKFEASTDTQYF,TGTGCCAGCAAATTTGAGGCTAGCACAGATACGCAGTATTTT
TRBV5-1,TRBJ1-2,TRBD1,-,CASSVTTGEGYGYTF,TGCGCCAGCAGCGTAACGACAGGGGAGGGCTATGGCTACACCTTC
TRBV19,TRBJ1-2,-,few,CASSIDGRGHYGYTF,TGTGCCAGTAGTATCGATGGACGAGGGCATTATGGCTACACCTTC
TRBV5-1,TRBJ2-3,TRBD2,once,CASSTAGGGDTQYF,TGCGCCAGCAGCACAGCGGGGGGCGGGGATACGCAGTATTTT
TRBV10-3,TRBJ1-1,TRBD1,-,CAISEPGTGTLNTEAFF,TGTGCCATCAGTGAGCCTGGGACAGGGACCTTAAACACTGAAGCTTTCTTT
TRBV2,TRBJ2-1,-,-,CASSDEIEGDSEQFF,TGTGCCAGCAGTGATGAGATCGAGGGGGATAGTGAGCAGTTCTTC
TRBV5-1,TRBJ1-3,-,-,CASSLDITFGNTIYF,TGCGCCAGCAGCTTGGACATCACCTTTGGAAACACCATATATTTT
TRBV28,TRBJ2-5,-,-,CASTQPWKGLETQYF,TGTGCCAGCACCCAACCATGGAAGGGGTTGGAGACCCAGTACTTC
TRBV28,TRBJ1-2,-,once,CASSLFGQGGGYTF,TGTGCCAGCAGTTTATTCGGGCAGGGAGGTGGCTACACCTTC
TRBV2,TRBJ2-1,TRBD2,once,CASSGGGAGDNEQFF,TGTGCCAGCAGTGGCGGGGGGGCCGGTGATAATGAGCAGTTCTTC
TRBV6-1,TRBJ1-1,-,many,CASMPIGRTEAFF,TGTGCCAGCATGCCAATAGGGAGGACTGAAGCTTTCTTT
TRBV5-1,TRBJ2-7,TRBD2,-,CASSLGGTSGTYEQYF,TGCGCCAGCAGCTTGGGGGGGACTAGCGGAACCTACGAGCAGTACTTC
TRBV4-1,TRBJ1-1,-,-,CASSQAVAGTEAFF,TGCGCCAGCAGCCAAGCGGTAGCGGGGACTGAAGCTTTCTTT
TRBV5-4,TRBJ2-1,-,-,CASSLGLATYNEQFF,TGTGCCAGCAGCTTAGGTCTAGCCACCTACAATGAGCAGTTCTTC
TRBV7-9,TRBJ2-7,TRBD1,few,CASSTGQGPLYEQYF,TGTGCCAGCAGCACGGGACAGGGGCCCCTCTACGAGCAGTACTTC
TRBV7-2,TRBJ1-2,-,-,CASSLGGLISAF,TGTGCCAGCAGCTTAGGGGGGCTTATTAGCGCCTTC
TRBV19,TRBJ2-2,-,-,CASSINGLAETGELFF,TGTGCCAGTAGTATAAATGGGCTAGCCGAGACCGGGGAGCTGTTTTTT
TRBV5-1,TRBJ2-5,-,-,CASRAQGSQETQYF,TGCGCCAGCAGGGCCCAGGGTTCCCAAGAGACCCAGTACTTC
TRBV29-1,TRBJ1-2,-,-,CSVGHAASNYGYTF,TGCAGCGTGGGACACGCCGCTTCAAACTATGGCTACACCTTC
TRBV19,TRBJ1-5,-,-,CASSKGVHSNQPQHF,TGTGCCAGTAGTAAGGGAGTTCATAGCAATCAGCCCCAGCATTTT
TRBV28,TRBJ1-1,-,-,CASSLLGRGGAAEAFF,TGTGCCAGCAGTTTATTAGGTAGGGGGGGCGCAGCTGAAGCTTTCTTT
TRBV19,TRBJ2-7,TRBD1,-,CASSEGQGPYEQYF,TGTGCCAGTAGTGAGGGACAGGGACCCTACGAGCAGTACTTC
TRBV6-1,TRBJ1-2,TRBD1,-,CASSARDRGGGYTF,TGTGCCAGCAGCGCCCGAGACAGGGGCGGTGGCTACACCTTC
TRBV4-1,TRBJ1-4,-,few,CASSQFAGLDEKLFF,TGCGCCAGCAGCCAATTTGCAGGTTTAGATGAAAAACTGTTTTTT
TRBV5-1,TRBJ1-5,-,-,CASSLDGRSNQPQHF,TGCGCCAGCAGCTTAGACGGCAGGAGCAATCAGCCCCAGCATTTT
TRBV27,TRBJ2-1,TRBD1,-,CASSFSVGGPRREQFF,TGTGCCAGCAGCTTTTCCGTAGGGGGCCCACGTAGGGAGCAGTTCTTC